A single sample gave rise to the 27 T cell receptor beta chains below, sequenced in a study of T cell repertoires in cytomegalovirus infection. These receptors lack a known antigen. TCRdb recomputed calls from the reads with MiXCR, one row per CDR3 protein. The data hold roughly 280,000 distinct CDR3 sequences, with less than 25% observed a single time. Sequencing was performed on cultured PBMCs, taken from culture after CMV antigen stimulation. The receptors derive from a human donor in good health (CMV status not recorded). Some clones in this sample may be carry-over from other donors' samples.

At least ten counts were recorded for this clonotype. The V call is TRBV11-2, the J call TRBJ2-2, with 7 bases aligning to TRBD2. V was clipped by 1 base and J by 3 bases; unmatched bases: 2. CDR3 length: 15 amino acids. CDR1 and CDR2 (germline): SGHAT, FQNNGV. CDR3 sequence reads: CASSLGRGDTGELFF. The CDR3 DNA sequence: TGTGCCAGCAGCTTAGGCCGGGGGGACACCGGGGAGCTGTTTTTT.

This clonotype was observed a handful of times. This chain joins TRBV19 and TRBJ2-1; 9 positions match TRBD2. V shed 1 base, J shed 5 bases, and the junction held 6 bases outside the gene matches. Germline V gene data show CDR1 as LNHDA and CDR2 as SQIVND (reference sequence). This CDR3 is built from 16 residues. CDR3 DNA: TGTGCCAGTAGTATAGCTGGCGGGAGGGACCACAATGAGCAGTTCTTC. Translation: CASSIAGGRDHNEQFF.

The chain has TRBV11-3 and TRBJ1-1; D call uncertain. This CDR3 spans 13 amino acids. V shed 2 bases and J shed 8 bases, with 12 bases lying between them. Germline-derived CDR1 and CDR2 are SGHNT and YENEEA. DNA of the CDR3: TGTGCCAGCAGCTTAAATCTTCCCTCCGAAGCTTTCTTT. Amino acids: CASSLNLPSEAFF.

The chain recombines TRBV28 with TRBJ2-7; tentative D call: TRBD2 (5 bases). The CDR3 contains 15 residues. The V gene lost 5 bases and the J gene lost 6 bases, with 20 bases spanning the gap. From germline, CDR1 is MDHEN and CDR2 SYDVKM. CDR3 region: CASSPSPSRAAEQYF. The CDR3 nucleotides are TGTGCCAGCAGTCCATCTCCGTCGAGGGCGGCCGAGCAGTACTTC.

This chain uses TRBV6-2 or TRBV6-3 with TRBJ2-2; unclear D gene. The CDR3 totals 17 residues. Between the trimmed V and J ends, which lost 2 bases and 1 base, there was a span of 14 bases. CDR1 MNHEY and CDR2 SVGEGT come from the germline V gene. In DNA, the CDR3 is TGTGCCAGCAGTTACAGGTCATTTAGTCAGAACACCGGGGAGCTGTTTTTT. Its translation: CASSYRSFSQNTGELFF.

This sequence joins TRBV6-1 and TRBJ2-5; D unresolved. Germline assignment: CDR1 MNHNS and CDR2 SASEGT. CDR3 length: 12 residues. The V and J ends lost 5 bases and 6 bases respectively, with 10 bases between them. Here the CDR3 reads CASSWTVKTQYF. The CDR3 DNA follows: TGTGCCAGCAGTTGGACCGTCAAGACCCAGTACTTC.

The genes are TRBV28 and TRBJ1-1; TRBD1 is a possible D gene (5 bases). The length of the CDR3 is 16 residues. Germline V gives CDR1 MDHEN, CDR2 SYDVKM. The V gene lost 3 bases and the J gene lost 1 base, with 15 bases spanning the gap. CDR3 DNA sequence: TGTGCCAGCAGTTTCCCCGGAGCGGGGGAGAACACTGAAGCTTTCTTT. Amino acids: CASSFPGAGENTEAFF. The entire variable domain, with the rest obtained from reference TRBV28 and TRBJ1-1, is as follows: DVKVTQSSRYLVKRTGEKVFLECVQDMDHENMFWYRQDPGLGLRLIYFSYDVKMKEKGDIPEGYSVSREKKERFSLILESASTNQTSMYLCASSFPGAGENTEAFFGQGTRLTVV.

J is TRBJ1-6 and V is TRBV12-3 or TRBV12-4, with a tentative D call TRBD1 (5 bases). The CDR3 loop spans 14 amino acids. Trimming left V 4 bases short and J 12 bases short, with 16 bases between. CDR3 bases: TGTGCCAGCAGTTCGGGACCCAGGAGGGTACCCCTCCACTTT. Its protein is CASSSGPRRVPLHF.

In DNA form, the CDR3 reads TGTGCCACCAGAGGGACTAGCGGGCTCGGAACAGATACGCAGTATTTT. This sequence encodes CATRGTSGLGTDTQYF. The chain recombines TRBV6-2 or TRBV6-3 with TRBJ2-3; 12 nucleotides line up with TRBD2. CDR1 is MNHEY, CDR2 SVGEGT, per germline. CDR3 length: 16 residues. The trim removed 10 bases at V and 3 bases at J, leaving 11 bases unmatched.

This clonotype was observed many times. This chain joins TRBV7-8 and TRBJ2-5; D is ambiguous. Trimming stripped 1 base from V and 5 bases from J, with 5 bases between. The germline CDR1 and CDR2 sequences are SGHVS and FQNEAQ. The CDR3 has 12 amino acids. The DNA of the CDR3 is TGTGCCAGCAGCTTAGATCGGGAGACCCAGTACTTC. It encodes CASSLDRETQYF.

The CDR3 DNA follows: TGTGCCAGTAGTATCCGCGACAGGGGAGGGGAAAAACTGTTTTTT. Translated, it gives CASSIRDRGGEKLFF. The chain carries TRBV19 and TRBJ1-4, with 8 bases that match TRBD1. The CDR3 has 15 amino acids. V lost 3 bases to trimming and J lost 8 bases; unmatched junction nucleotides: 8. CDR1 and CDR2 (germline): LNHDA, SQIVND (reference sequence).

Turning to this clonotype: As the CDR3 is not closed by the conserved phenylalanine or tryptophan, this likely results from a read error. DNA for the CDR3: TGTGCCAGCAACTTAGGGCAGCACCAAGAGACCCAGTACGTC. This sequence encodes CASNLGQHQETQYV. The V gene is TRBV7-2, the J gene TRBJ2-5, with D unclear. Germline V gene sequence: CDR1 SGHTA, CDR2 FQGNSA. The CDR3 has 14 residues.

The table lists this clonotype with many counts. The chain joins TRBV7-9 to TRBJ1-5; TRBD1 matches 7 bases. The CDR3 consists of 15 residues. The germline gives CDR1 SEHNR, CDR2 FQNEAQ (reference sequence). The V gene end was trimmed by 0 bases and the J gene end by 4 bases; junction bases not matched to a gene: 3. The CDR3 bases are TGTGCCAGCAGCTTAGCGGGACAGAGGAATCAGCCCCAGCATTTT. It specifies CASSLAGQRNQPQHF.

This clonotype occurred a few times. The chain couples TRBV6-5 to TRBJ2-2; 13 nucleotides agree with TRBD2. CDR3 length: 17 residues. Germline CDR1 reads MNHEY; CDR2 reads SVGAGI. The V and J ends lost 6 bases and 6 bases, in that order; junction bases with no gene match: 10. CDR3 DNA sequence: TGTGCCAGCAGGACAACTAGCGGGAGGGCCACCGCCGGGGAGCTGTTTTTT. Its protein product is CASRTTSGRATAGELFF.

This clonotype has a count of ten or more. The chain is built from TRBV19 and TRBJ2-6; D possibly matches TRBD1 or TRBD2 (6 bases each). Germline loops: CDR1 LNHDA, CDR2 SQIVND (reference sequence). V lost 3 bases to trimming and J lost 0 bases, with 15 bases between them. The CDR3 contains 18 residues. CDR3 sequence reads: CASSINREESSGANVLTF. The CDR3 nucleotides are TGTGCCAGTAGTATTAACAGGGAGGAGTCCTCTGGGGCCAACGTCCTGACTTTC.

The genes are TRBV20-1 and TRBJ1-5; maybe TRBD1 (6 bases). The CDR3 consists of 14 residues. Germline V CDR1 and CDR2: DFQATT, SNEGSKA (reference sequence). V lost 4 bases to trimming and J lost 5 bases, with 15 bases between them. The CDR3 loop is CSATDRFLDQPQHF. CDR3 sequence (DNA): TGCAGTGCTACAGACAGGTTCTTGGATCAGCCCCAGCATTTT.

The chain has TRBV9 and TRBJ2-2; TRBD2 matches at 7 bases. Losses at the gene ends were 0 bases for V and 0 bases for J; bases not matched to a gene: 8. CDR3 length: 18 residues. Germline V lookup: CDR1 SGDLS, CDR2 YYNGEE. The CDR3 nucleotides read TGTGCCAGCAGCGTAGTGGTGGGAGGGCCCGCGAACACCGGGGAGCTGTTTTTT. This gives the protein CASSVVVGGPANTGELFF.

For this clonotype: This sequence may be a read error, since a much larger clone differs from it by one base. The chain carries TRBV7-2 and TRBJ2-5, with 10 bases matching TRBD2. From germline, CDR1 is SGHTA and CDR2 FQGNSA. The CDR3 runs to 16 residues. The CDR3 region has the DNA TGTGTCAGCAGCTTAGCGGCTAGCGGGGGCCAAGAGACCCAGTACTTC. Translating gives CVSSLAASGGQETQYF.

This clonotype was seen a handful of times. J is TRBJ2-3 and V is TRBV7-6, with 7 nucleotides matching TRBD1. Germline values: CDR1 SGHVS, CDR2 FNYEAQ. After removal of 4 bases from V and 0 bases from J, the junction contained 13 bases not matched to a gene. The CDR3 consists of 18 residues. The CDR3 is CASSWDRYTRTSTDTQYF. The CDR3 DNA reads TGTGCCAGCAGCTGGGACAGATACACACGTACTAGCACAGATACGCAGTATTTT.

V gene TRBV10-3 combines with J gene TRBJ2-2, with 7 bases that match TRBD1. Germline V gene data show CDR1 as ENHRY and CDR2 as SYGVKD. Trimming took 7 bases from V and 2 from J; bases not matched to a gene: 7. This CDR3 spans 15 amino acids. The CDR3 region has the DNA TGTGCCATCACCTCCGGGACAGCAAACACCGGGGAGCTGTTTTTT. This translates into CAITSGTANTGELFF.

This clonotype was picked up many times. DNA of the CDR3: TGTGCCAGCAGCTTGCGACTCCCGGAGACCCAGTACTTC. Its protein product is CASSLRLPETQYF. This chain joins TRBV7-2 and TRBJ2-5, with D unresolved. Trimming removed 3 bases at V and 5 bases at J, with 10 bases between. Germline V gives CDR1 SGHTA, CDR2 FQGNSA. The CDR3 runs to 13 residues.

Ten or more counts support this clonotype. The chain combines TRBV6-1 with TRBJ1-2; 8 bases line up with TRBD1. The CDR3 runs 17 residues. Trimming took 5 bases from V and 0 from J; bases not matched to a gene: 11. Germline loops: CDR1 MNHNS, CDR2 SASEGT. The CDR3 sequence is CASSLLGRGQANYGYTF. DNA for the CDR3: TGTGCCAGCAGTCTCCTGGGGAGGGGACAGGCTAACTATGGCTACACCTTC.

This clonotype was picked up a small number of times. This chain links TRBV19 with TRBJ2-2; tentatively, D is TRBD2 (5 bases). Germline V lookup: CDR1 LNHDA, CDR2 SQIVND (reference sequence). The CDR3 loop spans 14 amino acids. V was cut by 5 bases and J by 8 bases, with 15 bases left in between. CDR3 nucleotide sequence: TGTGCCAGTAGTCAACGGGGATTAGCGGGGGAGCTGTTTTTT. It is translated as CASSQRGLAGELFF.

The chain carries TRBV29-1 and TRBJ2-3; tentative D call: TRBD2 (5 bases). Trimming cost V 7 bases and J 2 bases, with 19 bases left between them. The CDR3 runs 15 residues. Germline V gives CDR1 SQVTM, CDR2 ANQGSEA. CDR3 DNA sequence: TGCAGCGCCAGGAGGCCCTCTCCCCACACAGATACGCAGTATTTT. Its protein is CSARRPSPHTDTQYF.

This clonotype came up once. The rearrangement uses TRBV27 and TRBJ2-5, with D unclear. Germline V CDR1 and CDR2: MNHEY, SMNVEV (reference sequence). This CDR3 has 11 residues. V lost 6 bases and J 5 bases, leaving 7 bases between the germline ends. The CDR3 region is CASSHGETQYF. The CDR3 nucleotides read TGTGCCAGCAGCCATGGGGAGACCCAGTACTTC.

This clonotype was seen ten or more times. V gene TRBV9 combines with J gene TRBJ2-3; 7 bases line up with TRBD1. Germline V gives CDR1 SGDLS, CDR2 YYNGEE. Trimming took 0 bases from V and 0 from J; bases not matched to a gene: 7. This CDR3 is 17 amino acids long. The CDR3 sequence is CASSVGVGQRSTDTQYF. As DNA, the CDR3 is TGTGCCAGCAGCGTAGGGGTGGGACAGCGAAGCACAGATACGCAGTATTTT.

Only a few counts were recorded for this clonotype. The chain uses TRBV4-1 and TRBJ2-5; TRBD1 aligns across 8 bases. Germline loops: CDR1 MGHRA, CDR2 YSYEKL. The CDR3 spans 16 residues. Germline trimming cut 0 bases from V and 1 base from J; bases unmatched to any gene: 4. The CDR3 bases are TGCGCCAGCAGCCAAGAGGGTGGACAGGGCCAAGAGACCCAGTACTTC. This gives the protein CASSQEGGQGQETQYF.